This record covers a single TCR beta chain. Its antigen is currently unknown. This record comes from a study of shared clonotypes between healthy human individuals. Findings and caveats of the study: Unshared clonotypes carried lower generation probabilities than those common to all four donors. The sole specimen, blood, was sampled, and tissue repertoires likely differ.

The V gene's germline CDR1 is SGDLS and CDR2 YYNGEE. The CDR3 is 12 amino acids. Trimming pared 5 bases from V and 2 bases from J, leaving 6 bases between. 200 ng DNA, about 30,000 T cell genomes, went into each sorted-subset replicate PCR. Clones were read by immunoSEQ multiplex PCR, and TCRdb kept only the in-frame ones, dropping some. The table includes 2.3 million or so clones, more than 85% detected once. The material sequenced was naive CD4+ T cells from PBMCs. Subset: CD45RA+ positively selected. The clonotype originates from a man younger than 30 in good health. Some clones in this sample may be carry-over from other donors' samples. This chain joins TRBV9 and TRBJ2-3; D is unresolved. CDR3 residues: CASRVITDTQYF. Written as DNA, the CDR3 is TGTGCCAGCAGGGTCATCACAGATACGCAGTATTTT.